This record covers a single TCR beta chain. This clonotype was found a few times. Its cognate antigen has yet to be identified. No much larger clonotype is one base removed from it; base qualities were not supplied. The entry originates in a study of vaccination and CD4 T cells after COVID-19 (dated by TCRdb to the early 2020s). About the full investigation: Convalescent patients had a positive SARS-CoV-2 result on nasal swab PCR, and of these patients, several had mild disease and one had severe disease. Post-vaccine blood samples were taken a median of 72 days after the second vaccine dose, with a range of 14 to 241 days. The convalescent cohort comprised six males and four females, including two Hispanic individuals, seven Caucasians, two Asians and one multiracial person. In control cultures, a CEFX viral epitope pool was used as positive control, an HIV-1 Nef peptide pool was used as negative control, or no peptide was added. Post-COVID blood samples were collected from convalescent patients a median of around 100 days after diagnosis, with a range of roughly 35 to 180 days. Two doses of either the Pfizer-BioNTech BNT162b2 vaccine (n=8) or the Moderna mRNA-1273 vaccine (n=2) were administered to participants. A few convalescent patients gave samples both early after vaccination (day 14) and late after vaccination (days 161 to 241). Culture stimuli were overlapping spike peptide pools from SARS-CoV-2 and from the common cold coronaviruses HCoV-NL63, HCoV-OC43 and HCoV-229E. In 10 COVID-19 convalescent patients and 4 infection-naive healthy vaccine recipients, researchers compared the spike-specific CD4+ TCR repertoire from before mRNA vaccination with the repertoire from after. Beyond this particular receptor, the publication reports: In convalescent patients, a median 86.3% of post-vaccine SARS-CoV-2-reactive clones were detected only after vaccination, suggesting vaccine-specific priming. The median count of SARS-CoV-2-reactive clonotypes went up from 20 to 25 after infection to a few dozen after vaccination, although the change was not significant. The number of convalescent patients in the study was relatively small, and the study did not examine early timepoints following natural infection. In convalescent patients, nearly all vaccine-specific clones (304 of 307) were found to be mono-reactive for SARS-CoV-2 spike rather than cross-reactive with common cold coronaviruses.

What this sample's time point label stands for: late sampling 161 to 241 days after vaccination in three convalescent patients. This sample's treatment or condition label indicates: roughly 10-day PBMC culture with coronavirus spike peptide pools or control peptides (ViraFEST assay). The ViraFEST assay was used in the study, in which antigen-specific T cells were expanded with peptide pools and expanded clonotypes were subsequently identified by TCR sequencing. The convalescent patients' positive SARS-CoV-2 PCR tests were from March to December 2020, which was before the Alpha, Beta and Delta variants emerged in the United States. Each well held about 2 million PBMCs cultured in IMDM containing roughly 5% human AB serum and approximately 9.6 IU/ml IL-2, with 10 ug/ml peptide pools added. Half of the culture medium was replaced with fresh IL-2-containing medium on days 3 and 7. After 10 to 11 days of culture, CD4+ T cells were isolated by negative selection with the EasySep CD4+ T cell isolation kit. Ficoll-Paque Plus gradient centrifugation was used to isolate PBMCs from whole blood, and the isolated PBMCs were then either used fresh or cryopreserved at -140C. Triplicate wells were generally used for each culture condition.

CDR1 and CDR2, per the germline V gene (reference sequence), are DFQATT and SNEGSKA. Germline trimming: 6 bases from V, 8 bases from J; junction bases outside gene matches: 5. The CDR3 runs 12 residues from the cysteine to the phenylalanine. Only CDR3 DNA remains: 36 bases, in frame from the first base. The library was produced with PCR. TCR sequencing of DNA from cultured CD4+ T cells used the Oncomine TCR Beta short-read assay at the Johns Hopkins FTIC core. The QIAamp micro DNA kit was used to extract genomic DNA from the cultured CD4+ T cells. Oncomine TCR Beta libraries made from cultured CD4+ T cells were pooled using unique dual indexes and sequenced on an Illumina iSeq 100. Concerning the study's data processing: Non-productive sequences were removed, and CDR3s not starting with C, not ending with F or W, or shorter than 7 amino acids were discarded. Antigen-specific clonotypes were identified with the MANAFEST web application by comparing peptide-stimulated wells with reference and other culture wells. To be called positive, a clone needed an FDR below 0.05, an odds ratio above 5, and a productive frequency above 0.1% in at least two of three replicate wells. A clonotype counted as cross-reactive if it showed significant expansion both in the SARS-CoV-2 spike wells and in at least one common cold coronavirus spike condition. Using R version 3.6.1, CDR3 homology was evaluated through Levenshtein distances (stringdist) along with unrooted phylogenetic trees (ape). The public reads were run again by TCRdb, first through fastp at Q25 and then through MiXCR, and only productive beta chains were kept. Each entry is one CDR3 protein sequence, shown with its most common DNA and genes. The V and J calls and clone size are TCRdb's, not the authors'. In all, the sample holds under 25,000 distinct CDR3 sequences, and 30% to 45% of those were seen once. The ten most abundant clones make up 8.6% of the sample.

The TCR was taken from a human donor who had recovered from COVID-19. The rearranged chain carries TRBV20-1 and TRBJ1-2; 11 middle bases align to TRBD1. The specimen was CD4+ T cells from blood, cultured in vitro, collected about 7 months after SARS-CoV-2 vaccination. CDR3 reads: CSAYRTGGGYTF. The sequenced DNA is TGCAGTGCCTACAGGACAGGGGGCGGCTACACCTTC.